Listed below are T cell receptor beta chains from one sample, sequenced in a study of cytomegalovirus exposure and HLA in healthy donors. TCRdb's table, derived via immunoSEQ multiplex PCR, lists solely in-frame clones and lacks some. Here the sample spans about 140,000 clones, 65% to 85% being singletons. The sequencing sample was made of PBMCs. Receptors originate from a woman aged 40 to 55 in good health and CMV-seropositive. Each CDR3 is given with its conserved first and last residue. D genes are given only for firm matches. Rows give clone size only sometimes, using once, few, many, or a class for an expanded clone.

D gene	clone size	V gene	J gene	CDR3 protein	CDR3 DNA
TRBD1	.	TRBV5-6	TRBJ2-1	CASSPDRVLDEQFF	TGTGCCAGCAGCCCCGACAGGGTGTTGGATGAGCAGTTCTTC
.	once	TRBV7-8	TRBJ1-2	CASSLMEGQGYGYTF	TGTGCCAGCAGCTTAATGGAGGGGCAAGGCTATGGCTACACCTTC
.	once	TRBV29-1	TRBJ1-1	CSVGIDRNTEAFF	TGCAGCGTTGGGATCGACAGGAACACTGAAGCTTTCTTT
.	.	TRBV4-3	TRBJ2-1	CASSLPGGSYNEQFF	TGCGCCAGCAGCCTGCCAGGGGGGTCCTACAATGAGCAGTTCTTC
.	.	TRBV18	TRBJ1-6	CASSDTAGNSPLHF	TGTGCCAGCTCAGATACAGCGGGTAATTCACCCCTCCACTTT
.	.	TRBV7-9	TRBJ2-5	CASSSTGTQDLSETQYF	TGTGCCAGCAGTTCCACCGGGACACAGGACCTGTCGGAGACCCAGTACTTC
.	.	TRBV27	TRBJ2-7	CASSRSPGYEQYF	TGTGCCAGCAGTCGCTCCCCGGGGTACGAGCAGTACTTC
.	once	TRBV5-1	TRBJ1-5	CERHRDAIYSNQPQHF	TGCGAGCGGCACAGAGACGCCATTTATAGCAATCAGCCCCAGCATTTT
.	once	TRBV5-1	TRBJ1-1	CASNFSIESPEAFF	TGCGCCAGCAACTTCTCGATAGAAAGTCCGGAAGCTTTCTTT
.	.	TRBV7-9	TRBJ1-2	CSSNRLDYGYTF	TGTTCCAGCAACAGGCTGGACTATGGCTACACCTTC
.	.	TRBV28	TRBJ2-2	CASMVANTGELFF	TGTGCCAGCATGGTAGCGAACACCGGGGAGCTGTTTTTT
TRBD2	few	TRBV2	TRBJ2-6	CASTERMVLAGPSGANVLTF	TGTGCCAGCACCGAAAGGATGGTTCTAGCGGGCCCTTCTGGGGCCAACGTCCTGACTTTC
TRBD1	.	TRBV6-1	TRBJ2-7	CASSRAGGSEQYF	TGTGCCAGCAGTAGAGCAGGGGGCTCGGAGCAGTACTTC
TRBD1	.	TRBV5-5	TRBJ1-6	CASSPILRDRLISSPLHF	TGTGCCAGCAGTCCTATTTTAAGGGACAGGTTAATTTCCTCACCCCTCCACTTT
.	.	TRBV2	TRBJ1-2	CASRTPRYYGYTF	TGTGCCAGCAGAACCCCGAGGTACTATGGCTACACCTTC
TRBD1	.	TRBV2	TRBJ1-5	CASSPKRQGQPQHF	TGTGCCAGCAGTCCAAAGAGACAGGGTCAGCCCCAGCATTTT
.	.	TRBV5-6	TRBJ2-6	CASSQTAGVANVLTF	TGTGCCAGCAGCCAAACCGCAGGGGTGGCCAACGTCCTGACTTTC
.	.	TRBV27	TRBJ2-5	CASRRTDSWETQYF	TGTGCCAGCAGGCGGACGGACTCTTGGGAGACCCAGTACTTC
.	.	TRBV14	TRBJ2-3	CASSQGDPSYKGDTQYF	TGTGCCAGCAGCCAAGGAGACCCTAGTTATAAGGGGGATACGCAGTATTTT
.	.	TRBV7-9	TRBJ2-1	CASSSNRGGHNEQFF	TGTGCCAGCAGCTCAAATCGTGGGGGCCACAATGAGCAGTTCTTC
.	.	TRBV6-1	TRBJ1-1	CASSEAFEVNTEAFF	TGTGCCAGCAGTGAAGCTTTCGAGGTGAACACTGAAGCTTTCTTT
TRBD1	.	TRBV5-6	TRBJ2-7	CASSRDRAEQYF	TGTGCCAGCAGCCGCGACAGGGCCGAGCAGTACTTC
.	.	TRBV9	TRBJ2-3	CASSDGGWTDTQYF	TGTGCCAGCAGCGATGGGGGCTGGACAGATACGCAGTATTTT
.	.	TRBV28	TRBJ2-7	CASSLLKSGTGSPQYF	TGTGCCAGCAGTTTACTTAAGTCTGGAACAGGATCGCCACAGTACTTC
TRBD2	.	TRBV7-9	TRBJ2-7	CASSWGPGTSVDEQYF	TGTGCCAGCAGCTGGGGCCCCGGGACTAGCGTCGACGAGCAGTACTTC
TRBD2	.	TRBV28	TRBJ2-7	CASRDMTSAYEQYF	TGTGCCAGCAGGGATATGACTAGCGCTTACGAGCAGTACTTC
.	.	TRBV5-1	TRBJ2-2	CASSLGGKSTGELFF	TGCGCCAGCAGCTTAGGGGGTAAGAGCACCGGGGAGCTGTTTTTT
TRBD1	.	TRBV19	TRBJ2-5	CASSMKGTALQETQYF	TGTGCCAGTAGTATGAAAGGGACAGCTCTCCAAGAGACCCAGTACTTC
.	.	TRBV5-5	TRBJ1-5	CASSLEGSGNQPQHF	TGTGCCAGCAGCTTGGAGGGTAGCGGCAATCAGCCCCAGCATTTT
.	.	TRBV7-3	TRBJ2-2	CASSLMAGGTGELFF	TGTGCCAGCAGCTTAATGGCCGGAGGGACCGGGGAGCTGTTTTTT
TRBD1	.	TRBV4-2	TRBJ2-7	CASSQEGGQGDEQYF	TGTGCCAGCAGCCAAGAGGGCGGACAGGGGGACGAGCAGTACTTC
TRBD1	.	TRBV5-1	TRBJ2-6	CASSPRDRVTGANVLTF	TGCGCCAGCAGCCCCCGGGACAGGGTAACTGGGGCCAACGTCCTGACTTTC
.	.	TRBV28	TRBJ2-4	CASSLERAPGNIQYF	TGTGCCAGCAGTCTTGAGCGGGCCCCAGGGAACATTCAGTACTTC
.	.	TRBV27	TRBJ1-5	CASSPFWAQPQHF	TGTGCCAGCAGTCCATTTTGGGCCCAGCCCCAGCATTTT
TRBD1	.	TRBV28	TRBJ2-1	CASSLGTELYNEQFF	TGTGCCAGCAGTCTCGGGACAGAGCTCTACAATGAGCAGTTCTTC
.	.	TRBV6-4	TRBJ1-1	CASSASWGNTEAFF	TGTGCCAGCAGTGCTAGCTGGGGGAACACTGAAGCTTTCTTT
TRBD2	.	TRBV6-1	TRBJ2-3	CASSETSGGFTDTQYF	TGTGCCAGCAGTGAAACTAGCGGGGGGTTCACAGATACGCAGTATTTT
.	.	TRBV7-3	TRBJ2-2	CASSLRATGTGELFF	TGTGCCAGCAGCTTACGTGCCACGGGAACCGGGGAGCTGTTTTTT
.	.	TRBV25-1	TRBJ1-1	CPPKKADFSNTEAFF	TGTCCTCCTAAAAAGGCCGACTTCTCGAACACTGAAGCTTTCTTT
TRBD1	.	TRBV9	TRBJ2-7	CASSASLGTAHEQYF	TGTGCCAGCAGCGCCAGCCTCGGGACAGCCCACGAGCAGTACTTC
TRBD1	.	TRBV18	TRBJ2-7	CASSPSTGGSYEQYF	TGTGCCAGCTCACCATCGACAGGGGGATCCTACGAGCAGTACTTC
.	.	TRBV10-3	TRBJ1-2	CAIRADSSNYGYTF	TGTGCCATCAGAGCGGACAGTTCTAACTATGGCTACACCTTC
.	.	TRBV28	TRBJ2-3	CASRRGGVSTDTQYF	TGTGCCAGCAGACGAGGGGGGGTCAGCACAGATACGCAGTATTTT